The TCR beta chain described here comes from a study of blood T cell repertoires in COVID-19. Clones were sequenced by immunoSEQ multiplex PCR, and TCRdb holds only the in-frame ones, with some missing. Here the sample spans nearly 35,000 clones, more than 70% being singletons. The CDR3 contains 14 residues. The germline V gene has CDR1 LNHDA and CDR2 SQIVND (reference sequence). V lost 7 bases, J lost 2 bases, and 5 bases stayed unmatched. This clonotype originated in a human donor in a cohort sampled during active COVID-19. The sample was peripheral blood. The rearrangement links TRBV19 to TRBJ2-3; TRBD2 agrees at 8 bases. The CDR3 reads CASNRRGATDTQYF. The CDR3 DNA reads as TGTGCCAGTAATCGGCGGGGGGCCACAGATACGCAGTATTTT.